The source of this T cell receptor beta chain is a study of cytomegalovirus exposure and HLA in healthy donors. Study-wide points: One variant, a missense change in DCLRE1C, was linked in a later analysis to TCR beta V- and J-gene trimming. TCR beta V segments were, for the most part, productive about 87% or about 30% of the time in an earlier analysis.

Details on this clone: As yet, its antigen is unknown.

V shed 1 base and J 2 bases; nucleotides not matched to a gene: 2. The germline CDR1 and CDR2 sequences are SGHVS and FQNEAQ. This CDR3 is 15 amino acids long. Vbeta (60) and Jbeta (13) primers were used in the PCR. Produced via immunoSEQ multiplex PCR; TCRdb's table is partial and in-frame only. Of 150,000 to 200,000 clones in the sample, roughly 80% were seen once. Source material: PBMCs. The clonotype originates from a female donor in good health and CMV-seronegative. The chain employs TRBV7-8 and TRBJ2-3; 8 bases line up with TRBD2. CDR3 in amino acids: CASSLDGRATDTQYF. The CDR3 DNA sequence: TGTGCCAGCAGCTTAGACGGGAGGGCCACAGATACGCAGTATTTT.